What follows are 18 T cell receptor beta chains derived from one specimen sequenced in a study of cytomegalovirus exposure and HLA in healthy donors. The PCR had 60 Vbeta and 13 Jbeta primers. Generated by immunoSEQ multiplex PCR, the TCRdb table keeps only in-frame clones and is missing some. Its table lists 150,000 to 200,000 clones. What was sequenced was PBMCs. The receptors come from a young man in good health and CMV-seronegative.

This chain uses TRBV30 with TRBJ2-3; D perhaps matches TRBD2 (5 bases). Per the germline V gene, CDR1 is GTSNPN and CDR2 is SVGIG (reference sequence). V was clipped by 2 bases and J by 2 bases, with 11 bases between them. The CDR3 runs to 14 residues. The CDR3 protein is CAWSQSRVTDTQYF. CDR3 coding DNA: TGTGCCTGGAGTCAGTCGCGGGTCACAGATACGCAGTATTTT.

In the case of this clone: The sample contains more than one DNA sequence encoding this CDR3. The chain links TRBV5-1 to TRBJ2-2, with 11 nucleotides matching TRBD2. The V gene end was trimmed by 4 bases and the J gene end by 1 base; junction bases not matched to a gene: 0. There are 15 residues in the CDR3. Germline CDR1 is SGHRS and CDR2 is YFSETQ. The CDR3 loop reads CASSLAGGNTGELFF. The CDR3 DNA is TGCGCCAGCAGCCTAGCGGGAGGGAACACCGGGGAGCTGTTTTTT.

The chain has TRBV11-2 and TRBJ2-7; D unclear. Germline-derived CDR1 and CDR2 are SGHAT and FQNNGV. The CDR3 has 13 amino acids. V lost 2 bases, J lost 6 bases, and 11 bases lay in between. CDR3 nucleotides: TGTGCCAGCAGCTTACTGAGAGTTAGCGAGCAGTACTTC. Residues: CASSLLRVSEQYF.

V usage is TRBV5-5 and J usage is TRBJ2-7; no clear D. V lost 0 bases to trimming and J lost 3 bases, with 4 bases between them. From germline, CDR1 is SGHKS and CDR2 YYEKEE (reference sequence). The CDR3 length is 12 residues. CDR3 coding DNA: TGTGCCAGCAGCTTGGACATCTACGAGCAGTACTTC. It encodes CASSLDIYEQYF.

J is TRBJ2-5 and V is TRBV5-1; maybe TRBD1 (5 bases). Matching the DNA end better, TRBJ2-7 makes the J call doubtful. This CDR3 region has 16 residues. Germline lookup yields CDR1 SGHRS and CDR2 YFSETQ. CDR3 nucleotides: TGCGCCAGCAGCTTGGTTCAGGGCTTGTATTCCTACGAGCAGTACTTC. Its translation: CASSLVQGLYSYEQYF.

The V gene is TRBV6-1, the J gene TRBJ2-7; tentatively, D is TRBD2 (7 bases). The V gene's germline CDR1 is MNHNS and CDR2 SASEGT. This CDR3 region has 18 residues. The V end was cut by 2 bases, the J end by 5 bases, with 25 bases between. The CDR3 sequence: CASSEKGGGGSKPNEQYF. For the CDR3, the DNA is TGTGCCAGCAGTGAAAAAGGGGGGGGCGGGAGTAAACCCAACGAGCAGTACTTC.

Here the CDR3 DNA reads TGTGCCAGCGGGACAGGGGTTGGCTACACCTTC. This sequence encodes CASGTGVGYTF. The chain is built from TRBV2 and TRBJ1-2; 10 positions agree with TRBD1. Germline lookup yields CDR1 SNHLY and CDR2 FYNNEI. V shed 8 bases and J 7 bases; nucleotides not matched to a gene: 1. The CDR3 totals 11 residues.

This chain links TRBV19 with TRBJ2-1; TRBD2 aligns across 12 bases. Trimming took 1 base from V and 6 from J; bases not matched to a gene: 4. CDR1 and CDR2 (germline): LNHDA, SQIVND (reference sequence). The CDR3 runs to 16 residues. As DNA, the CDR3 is TGTGCCAGTAGTATAGTTGGGACTAGCGGGCTCAATGAGCAGTTCTTC. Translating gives CASSIVGTSGLNEQFF.

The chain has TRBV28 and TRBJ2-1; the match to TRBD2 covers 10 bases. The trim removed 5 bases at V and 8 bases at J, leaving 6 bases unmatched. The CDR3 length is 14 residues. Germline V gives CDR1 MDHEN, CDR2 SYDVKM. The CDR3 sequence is CASSASGSNYEQFF. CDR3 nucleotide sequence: TGTGCCAGCAGTGCTAGCGGGAGTAACTATGAGCAGTTCTTC.

As DNA, the CDR3 is TGTGCCAGCAGTACGCCAGGGGGAGTGTCAAAACTGTTTTTT. Its protein is CASSTPGGVSKLFF. The V call is TRBV28, the J call TRBJ1-4; 7 bases agree with TRBD1. The junction had 10 bases not matched to a gene; V was cut back by 5 bases and J by 10 bases. CDR1 is MDHEN and CDR2 is SYDVKM in the germline V gene. This CDR3 is built from 14 residues.

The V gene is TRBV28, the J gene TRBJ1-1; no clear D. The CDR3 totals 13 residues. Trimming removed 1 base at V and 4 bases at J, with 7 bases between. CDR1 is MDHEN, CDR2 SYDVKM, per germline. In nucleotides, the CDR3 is TGTGCCAGCAGTTTATCAGGAATCACTGAAGCTTTCTTT. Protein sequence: CASSLSGITEAFF.

CDR3 residues: CASSFEGGAKNIQYF. In nucleotides, the CDR3 is TGTGCCAGCAGCTTTGAGGGGGGGGCCAAAAACATTCAGTACTTC. The chain has TRBV13 and TRBJ2-4, with a possible D match to TRBD2 (7 bases). The CDR3 has 15 residues. Trimming pared 3 bases from V and 1 base from J, leaving 10 bases between. CDR1 is PRHDT and CDR2 is FYEKMQ in the germline V gene (reference sequence).

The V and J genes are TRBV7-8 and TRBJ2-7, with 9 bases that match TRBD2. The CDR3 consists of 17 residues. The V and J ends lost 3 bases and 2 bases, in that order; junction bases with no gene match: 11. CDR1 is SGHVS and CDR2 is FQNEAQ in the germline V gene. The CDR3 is CASSFNLYGTSTYEQYF. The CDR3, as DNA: TGTGCCAGCAGCTTTAATCTTTATGGGACTAGCACCTACGAGCAGTACTTC.

CDR3 amino acids: CASSFQGTNEKLFF. In DNA, the CDR3 is TGTGCCAGCAGCTTTCAGGGCACTAATGAAAAACTGTTTTTT. The chain combines TRBV5-8 with TRBJ1-4; a weak D match, TRBD1 (5 bases). The CDR3 has 14 residues. The V end lost 2 bases, the J end lost 2 bases, and 7 bases lay between the germline ends. Per germline, CDR1 SGHTS and CDR2 YDEGEE.

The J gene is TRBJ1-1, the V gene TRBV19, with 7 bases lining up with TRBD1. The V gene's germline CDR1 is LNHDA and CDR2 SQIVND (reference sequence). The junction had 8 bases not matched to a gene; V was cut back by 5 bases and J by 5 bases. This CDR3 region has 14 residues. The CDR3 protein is CASSDRQGETEAFF. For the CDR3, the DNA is TGTGCCAGTAGTGACCGACAGGGAGAAACTGAAGCTTTCTTT.

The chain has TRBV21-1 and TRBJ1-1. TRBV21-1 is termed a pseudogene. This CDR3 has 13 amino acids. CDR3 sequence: CASRRGTNTEAFF. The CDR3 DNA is TGTGCCAGCAGGCGGGGGACGAACACTGAAGCTTTCTTT.

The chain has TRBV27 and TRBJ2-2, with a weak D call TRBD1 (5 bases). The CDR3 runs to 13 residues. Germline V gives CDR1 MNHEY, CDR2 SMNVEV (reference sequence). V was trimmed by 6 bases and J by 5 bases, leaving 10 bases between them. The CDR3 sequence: CASRTVITGELFF. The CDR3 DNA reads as TGTGCCAGCAGGACAGTGATTACCGGGGAGCTGTTTTTT.

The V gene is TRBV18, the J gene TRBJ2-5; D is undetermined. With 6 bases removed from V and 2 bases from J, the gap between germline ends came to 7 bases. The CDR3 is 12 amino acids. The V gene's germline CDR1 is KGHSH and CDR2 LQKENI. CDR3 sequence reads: CASSDGQETQYF. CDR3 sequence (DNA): TGTGCCAGCTCCGACGGGCAAGAGACCCAGTACTTC.